One and the same sample provided the 15 T cell receptor beta chains below, sequenced in a study of tumor and adjacent non-tumor tissue in lung cancer. TCRbeta libraries were built with three rounds of nested PCR, modified from ARM-PCR. In TCRdb, the multiplex PCR reads were re-called with MiXCR into one record per CDR3 protein. The table lists 80,000 to 130,000 distinct CDR3 sequences, 60% to 80% of them singletons. The template was RNA from unsorted bulk tissue. The normal lung tissue was taken more than 3 cm from the tumor edge. Material for sequencing was distant non-tumor lung tissue. The receptors derive from a man younger than 45 with non-small cell lung cancer.

On this clonotype: A single base separates this from a much larger clone, so it may be a read error. The DNA for the CDR3 is TGTGCCAGCAGCTTGGTGGAGACCCAGTACTTC. Translated, it gives CASSLVETQYF. This sequence joins TRBV5-6 and TRBJ2-5; no clear D. This CDR3 has 11 residues. Germline loops: CDR1 SGHDT, CDR2 YYEEEE. Trimming stripped 0 bases from V and 5 bases from J, with 2 bases between.

Details on this clonotype: The CDR3 ends on some other residue instead of the conserved phenylalanine or tryptophan, so this is likely a read error. No DNA is shown, since the ends of the CDR3 on it are uncertain; the CDR3 is the one TCRdb lists. V usage is TRBV4-3 and J usage is TRBJ2-3; the DNA was not used to check the table's D call, TRBD2. Germline assignment: CDR1 LGHNA and CDR2 YSLEER. The CDR3 is made up of 15 amino acids, end residues included. This CDR3 reads CASSPSAGSTDTRYC.

This clonotype showed up many times. V and J are TRBV6-2 or TRBV6-3 and TRBJ2-1; 11 nucleotides match TRBD2. Losses at the gene ends were 6 bases for V and 5 bases for J; bases not matched to a gene: 6. This CDR3 has 15 residues. Germline CDR1 is MNHEY and CDR2 is SVGEGT. The CDR3 DNA follows: TGTGCCAGCAGCCACTTACTAGCGGGGGACAATGAGCAGTTCTTC. Amino acid sequence: CASSHLLAGDNEQFF.

As concerns this clonotype: This may come from a read error, since a much larger clone is one base off. This chain uses TRBV28 with TRBJ2-5; D is perhaps TRBD2 (6 bases). Germline V gives CDR1 MDHEN, CDR2 SYDVKM. There are 13 residues in the CDR3. V lost 3 bases, J lost 5 bases, and 10 bases lay in between. DNA for the CDR3: TGTGCCAGCAGTTTCGTTCGGGGGGAGACCCAGTACTTC. It translates to CASSFVRGETQYF.

This clonotype was seen more than once but under ten times. This may be a read error: a much more frequent sequence differs by one nucleotide. The V and J genes are TRBV20-1 and TRBJ1-2; D is ambiguous. This CDR3 spans 11 amino acids. The germline V gene encodes CDR1 DFQATT and CDR2 SNEGSKA (reference sequence). The CDR3 DNA reads TGCAATGCTAGGGAAGTCTATGGCTACACCTTC. Translated: CNAREVYGYTF.

In this sample, this clonotype turned up a few times. The chain combines TRBV20-1 with TRBJ2-7, with D possibly TRBD2 on 5 matching bases. The germline V and J ends were trimmed by 1 base and 4 bases, with 11 bases remaining between them. The CDR3 sequence is 13 residues long. CDR1 and CDR2 (germline): DFQATT, SNEGSKA (reference sequence). The DNA of the CDR3 is TGCAGTGCTAGAGCTAGCAGAGGGTACGAGCAGTACTTC. As protein: CSARASRGYEQYF.

This clonotype was seen at least ten times. The rearrangement uses TRBV6-5 and TRBJ2-5, with 7 bases matching TRBD1. Germline CDR1 reads MNHEY; CDR2 reads SVGAGI. With 4 bases clipped from V and 5 bases from J, the junction kept 4 bases outside the gene matches. The CDR3 spans 13 residues. CDR3 amino acids: CASSWDSGETQYF. The CDR3 nucleotides are TGTGCCAGCAGTTGGGACAGTGGGGAGACCCAGTACTTC.

There are a few counts of this clonotype. At one end, the junction sequence differs from germline, possibly due to a read error. The chain links TRBV20-1 to TRBJ1-1, with TRBD1 as a possible D gene (5 bases). The CDR3 loop spans 13 amino acids. The V gene's germline CDR1 is DFQATT and CDR2 SNEGSKA (reference sequence). CDR3 coding DNA: TGCGGTGCTGGAGGAGGGGCCGAAATCGAAGCTTTCTTT. This gives the protein CGAGGGAEIEAFF.

Notes on this clonotype: A single base separates this from a much larger clone, so it may be a read error. The chain couples TRBV5-4 to TRBJ2-3; 8 bases fit TRBD2. The germline CDR1 and CDR2 sequences are SGHNT and YYREEE (reference sequence). The CDR3 sequence is 18 residues long. The CDR3 region is CASNLVRGGRGGTDTQYF. The CDR3 bases are TGTGCCAGCAACTTGGTTCGGGGGGGCCGGGGTGGCACAGATACGCAGTATTTT. Looking up the rest from reference TRBV5-4 and TRBJ2-3 gives the full variable domain: ETGVTQSPTHLIKTRGQQVTLRCSSQSGHNTVSWYQQALGQGPQFIFQYYREEENGRGNFPPRFSGLQFPNYSSELNVNALELDDSALYLCASNLVRGGRGGTDTQYFGPGTRLTVL.

V and J are TRBV6-5 and TRBJ2-7, with 7 bases identical to TRBD2. The CDR3 sequence is 15 residues long. V lost 2 bases to trimming and J lost 3 bases; unmatched junction nucleotides: 7. CDR1 and CDR2 from the germline V gene are MNHEY and SVGAGI. CDR3 DNA sequence: TGTGCCAGCAGTTACGTGGCTAGCGGCATCTACGAGCAGTACTTC. It yields the protein CASSYVASGIYEQYF.

In DNA form, the CDR3 reads TGCGCCAGCAGCCCAGGGACTTACAATGAGCAGTTCTTC. Residues: CASSPGTYNEQFF. The chain has TRBV5-1 and TRBJ2-1; perhaps TRBD2 as D (6 bases). The CDR3 sequence is 13 residues long. The V end was cut by 4 bases, the J end by 4 bases, with 9 bases between. Germline V gene data show CDR1 as SGHRS and CDR2 as YFSETQ.

On this clonotype itself: A read error may account for a junction end that differs from germline. J is TRBJ1-2 and V is TRBV6-1; 10 bases line up with TRBD1. The CDR3 consists of 17 residues. Germline loops: CDR1 MNHNS, CDR2 SASEGT. Here the CDR3 DNA reads TGTGCCAGCGGTGAGGGTACTCGGACAGGGGGTAACTATGGCTACACCTTC. Its protein product is CASGEGTRTGGNYGYTF.

This clonotype was seen only a few times. The germline gene is not matched at one end of the junction; a read error may be the cause. CDR3 DNA: TGCAGCATTGACTGGGACAGGTGCCCAGATACGCAGTATTTT. Its translation is CSIDWDRCPDTQYF. This chain links TRBV29-1 with TRBJ2-3, with 8 nucleotides matching TRBD1. Germline V lookup: CDR1 SQVTM, CDR2 ANQGSEA. The CDR3 has 14 amino acids.

The sample holds a few counts of this clonotype. Since a much larger clone is just one base distant, this may be a read error. J is TRBJ2-6 and V is TRBV6-1; no firm D call. Germline CDR1 is MNHNS and CDR2 is SASEGT. This CDR3 is 13 amino acids long. CDR3 coding DNA: TGTACCAGCAGTGACCCTGGGGCCAACGTCCTGACTTTC. Its protein product is CTSSDPGANVLTF.

This clonotype occurred many times. The chain couples TRBV29-1 to TRBJ1-1; D unresolved. Germline CDR1 reads SQVTM; CDR2 reads ANQGSEA. The ends were cut back, 8 bases at V and 6 bases at J, with 16 bases in the middle. The CDR3 has 12 amino acids. The CDR3 protein is CSTREGTSEAFF. CDR3 coding DNA: TGCAGCACAAGGGAGGGAACTTCTGAAGCTTTCTTT.